A selection of T cell receptor beta chains follows, all from one sample in a study of spatial heterogeneity in lung cancer. TCRdb passed the 5' RACE reads through MiXCR, listing each CDR3 protein once. Among about 47,000 distinct CDR3 sequences listed, roughly 7% were seen once. The sample here was PBMCs, taken at follow-up. The origin of the receptors is a female donor with early-stage non-small cell lung cancer. The CDR3 runs from the conserved cysteine through the conserved F or W. A D gene is named only where the DNA matches it firmly. Rows give clone size only sometimes, using once, few, many, or a class for an expanded clone.

>NA|TRBV4-1|NA|TRBJ1-2
TGCGCCAGCAGCCAAGATTTCAGTGTTCCGGCCTTCTATGGCTACACCTTC
CASSQDFSVPAFYGYTF
>many|TRBV7-9|NA|TRBJ2-4
TGTGCCAGCAGCTCAAAGACGGGGGACAGCTCCCTAGCCAAAAACATTCAGTACTTC
CASSSKTGDSSLAKNIQYF
>many|TRBV7-7|NA|TRBJ1-1
TGTGCTAGCAGCGCAGGGGCGACCACTGAAGCTTTCTTT
CASSAGATTEAFF
>few|TRBV7-6|NA|TRBJ2-1
TGTGCCAGCAGCTTGGATCGGGCCTACAATGAGCAGTTCTTC
CASSLDRAYNEQFF
>NA|TRBV5-1|TRBD1|TRBJ2-7
TGCGCCAGCAGCTTGGGACAGGGTACGGTCGAGCAGTACTTC
CASSLGQGTVEQYF
>NA|TRBV6-5|NA|TRBJ2-2
TGTGCCAGCAGAAGACTAGGGGACGGAGGGGAGCTGTTTTTT
CASRRLGDGGELFF
>NA|TRBV28|NA|TRBJ2-1
TGTGCCAGCAGTTATACTAGTCCCAATGAGCAGTTCTTC
CASSYTSPNEQFF
>NA|TRBV2|TRBD1|TRBJ1-5
TGTGCCAGCAGTGGGCGAGGGGGCCTTTCCGTTGCCCAGCATTTT
CASSGRGGLSVAQHF
>many|TRBV4-1|NA|TRBJ1-5
TGCGCCAGCAGCCAACGACACTTAGATCAGCCCCAGCATTTT
CASSQRHLDQPQHF
>many|TRBV12-3/TRBV12-4|NA|TRBJ1-5
TGTGCCAGCACCACCCAGACAGCCAGCAATCAGCCCCAGCATTTT
CASTTQTASNQPQHF
>many|TRBV12-3/TRBV12-4|NA|TRBJ2-7
TGTGCCAGCAGTTTGGGTAGTATATACGAGCAGTACTTC
CASSLGSIYEQYF
>NA|TRBV30|NA|TRBJ2-7
TGTGCCTGGAGTGGTGGGGCCGAGCAGTACTTC
CAWSGGAEQYF
>few|TRBV2|NA|TRBJ1-3
TGTGCCAGCAGTGAATACCCCCACAAACAGACAGGCTCTGGAAACACCATATATTTT
CASSEYPHKQTGSGNTIYF
>NA|TRBV5-1|TRBD1|TRBJ1-5
TGCGCCAGCAGCTTGGCGGGACAGCCCAATCAGCCCCAGCATTTT
CASSLAGQPNQPQHF
>many|TRBV5-4|NA|TRBJ2-3
TGTGCCAGCAGCTTGTTACTGGGGCCCACAGATACGCAGTATTTT
CASSLLLGPTDTQYF
>many|TRBV27|TRBD1|TRBJ1-2
TGTGCCAGCAGTAAAGGGGGACAGGGGGCGGGAGGCTACACCTTC
CASSKGGQGAGGYTF
>NA|TRBV6-2/TRBV6-3|NA|TRBJ1-5
TGTGCCAGCAGCTACGTTCCTCGATTTACAGGGTCTTTTCAGCCCCAGCATTTT
CASSYVPRFTGSFQPQHF
>NA|TRBV7-9|NA|TRBJ2-1
TGTGCCAGCAGCTTAGATCTGTTCGCTGAGCAGTTCTTC
CASSLDLFAEQFF
>many|TRBV4-1|TRBD1|TRBJ1-2
TGCGCCAGCAGCCAAGGACGACAGGGAGGTGGCTACACCTTC
CASSQGRQGGGYTF
>many|TRBV20-1|NA|TRBJ2-2
TGCAGTGTTCCGCGGGGGCCCGCGAACACCGGGGAGCTGTTTTTT
CSVPRGPANTGELFF
>many|TRBV7-6|NA|TRBJ1-1
TGTGCCAGCAGCTTAGTGGGACACTATAGCGAGTACACTGAAGCTTTCTTT
CASSLVGHYSEYTEAFF
>NA|TRBV20-1|NA|TRBJ2-1
TGCAGTGCTATTGCGAGGGACTACAATGAGCAGTTCTTC
CSAIARDYNEQFF
>many|TRBV6-6|TRBD2|TRBJ2-4
TGTGCCAGCAGTGAAACGAAGCGGGGGGAAAACATTCAGTACTTC
CASSETKRGENIQYF
>many|TRBV27|NA|TRBJ2-3
TGTGCCAGCAGCCCGACGAACCGAAACACAGATACGCAGTATTTT
CASSPTNRNTDTQYF
>few|TRBV6-2/TRBV6-3|NA|TRBJ1-5
TGTGCCAGCAGTTACGGCAGCAATCAGCCCCAGCATTTT
CASSYGSNQPQHF
>few|TRBV20-1|NA|TRBJ2-4
TGCAGTGCTAGGGCAGTTGCAGAAAACATTCAGTACTTC
CSARAVAENIQYF
>many|TRBV19|TRBD2|TRBJ2-5
TGTGCCAGTAGCCCTCCGGGACTAGCGGGGGAAGAGACCCAGTACTTC
CASSPPGLAGEETQYF
>many|TRBV5-1|NA|TRBJ2-7
TGCGCCAGCAGCTCCCAGGGGGGGCGCCACGAGCAGTACTTC
CASSSQGGRHEQYF
>few|TRBV12-3/TRBV12-4|NA|TRBJ2-4
TGTGCCTCCCAACAGGTGGCCAAAAACATTCAGTACTTC
CASQQVAKNIQYF
>many|TRBV29-1|TRBD1|TRBJ2-7
TGCAGCGCTATGGACAGGGCCGTCAGCTCCTACGAGCAGTACTTC
CSAMDRAVSSYEQYF
>many|TRBV11-2|TRBD1|TRBJ2-4
TGTGCCAGCAGCTCCCCCACAGGGGGATACATTCAGTACTTC
CASSSPTGGYIQYF
>NA|TRBV20-1|NA|TRBJ2-5
TGCAGTGCTATCAGGCCCCCGGCGGAACAAGAGACCCAGTACTTC
CSAIRPPAEQETQYF
>many|TRBV6-5|NA|TRBJ2-2
TGTGCCAGCAGTCCAACTTTGGGCGCCGGGGAGCTGTTTTTT
CASSPTLGAGELFF
>few|TRBV6-2/TRBV6-3|NA|TRBJ2-3
TGTGCCAGCAGTTACGAGGGGGGAAACACAGATACGCAGTATTTT
CASSYEGGNTDTQYF
>many|TRBV24-1|NA|TRBJ2-1
TGTGCCACCAGCTCAGGACCCCCCCAAGGGAATGAGCAGTTCTTC
CATSSGPPQGNEQFF
>many|TRBV14|NA|TRBJ2-3
TGTGCCAGCAGCCAAGAACGATATACGCAGTATTTT
CASSQERYTQYF
>NA|TRBV5-1|NA|TRBJ2-7
TGCGCCAGCAGCCCCACCGGGGGACCCTACGAGCAGTACTTC
CASSPTGGPYEQYF
>few|TRBV15|NA|TRBJ1-1
TGTGCCACCAGCAGAGATCCTGGGGTGAACACTGAAGCTTTCTTT
CATSRDPGVNTEAFF
>few|TRBV5-1|NA|TRBJ2-2
TGCGCCAGCAGCCGGGACGCAACGAACACCGGGGAGCTGTTTTTT
CASSRDATNTGELFF
>few|TRBV7-3|TRBD2|TRBJ2-1
TGTGCCAGCAGCCCGACTAGCGGGGGGGCCCATGAGCAGTTCTTC
CASSPTSGGAHEQFF
>many|TRBV7-2|NA|TRBJ2-5
TGTGCCAGCAGCTTAGGTTGGGTCTCAACTCAAGAGACCCAGTACTTC
CASSLGWVSTQETQYF
>NA|TRBV2|NA|TRBJ2-3
TGTGCCAGCAGTGAAGAAAGAGCGAGGGGTAGCACCGATACGCAGTATTTT
CASSEERARGSTDTQYF
>NA|TRBV19|NA|TRBJ2-6
TGTGCCAGTACCCCTGGGGCCAACGTCCTGACTTTC
CASTPGANVLTF
>few|TRBV7-9|NA|TRBJ1-3
TGTGCCAGCAGCTTGCCAGACTCTGGAAACACCATATATTTT
CASSLPDSGNTIYF
>many|TRBV6-2/TRBV6-3|NA|TRBJ1-1
TGTGCCAGCAAAGGGGTTGGCACTGAAGCTTTCTTT
CASKGVGTEAFF
>few|TRBV19|TRBD1|TRBJ1-1
TGTGCCAGTACCGGCGGGACAGGGTATAACACTGAAGCTTTCTTT
CASTGGTGYNTEAFF